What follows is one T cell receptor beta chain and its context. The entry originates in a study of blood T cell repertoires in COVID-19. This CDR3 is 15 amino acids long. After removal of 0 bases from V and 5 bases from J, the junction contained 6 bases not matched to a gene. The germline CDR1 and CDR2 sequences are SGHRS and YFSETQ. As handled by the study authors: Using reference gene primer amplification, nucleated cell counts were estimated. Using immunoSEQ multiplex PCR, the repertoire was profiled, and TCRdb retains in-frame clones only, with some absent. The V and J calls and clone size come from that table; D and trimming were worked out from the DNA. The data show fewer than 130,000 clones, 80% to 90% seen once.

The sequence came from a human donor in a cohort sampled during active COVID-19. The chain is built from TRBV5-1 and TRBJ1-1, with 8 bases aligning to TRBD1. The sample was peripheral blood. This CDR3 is CASSLGGTGLTEAFF. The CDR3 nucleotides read TGCGCCAGCAGCTTGGGCGGGACAGGCCTAACTGAAGCTTTCTTT.